Presented here are 24 T cell receptor beta chains from one specimen sequenced in a study of CD8 T cells in ankylosing spondylitis. Whole-study results and caveats: The study identified a TCR beta motif of about eight highly homologous variants that appeared characteristic of ankylosing spondylitis blood.

MiXCR, run by TCRdb on the 5' RACE reads, gives a single entry per CDR3 protein. Here the sample spans about 540,000 distinct CDR3 sequences, about 12% being singletons. Their specific antigens are unknown. Sequencing was performed on blood, either unsorted or a sorted T cell fraction (not recorded which). Source of these receptors: a male donor with ankylosing spondylitis.

The V and J genes are TRBV24-1 and TRBJ2-2; the D gene is possibly TRBD2 (5 bases). CDR1 is KGHDR, CDR2 SFDVKD, per germline. The CDR3 covers 16 residues. V was clipped by 3 bases and J by 0 bases, with 10 bases between them. As DNA, the CDR3 is TGTGCCACCAGTGATCCCACTAGGACGAACACCGGGGAGCTGTTTTTT. Protein: CATSDPTRTNTGELFF.

The J gene is TRBJ2-1, the V gene TRBV3-1; 11 positions match TRBD2. There are 17 residues in the CDR3. Per germline, CDR1 LGHDT and CDR2 YNNKEL (reference sequence). V shed 3 bases and J 1 base; nucleotides not matched to a gene: 5. The chain's CDR3 is CASSQPGTSGSYNEQFF. The CDR3 DNA reads TGTGCCAGCAGCCAGCCCGGGACTAGCGGTTCCTACAATGAGCAGTTCTTC.

This clonotype was seen many times. The V call is TRBV12-3 or TRBV12-4, the J call TRBJ2-3; D is ambiguous. This CDR3 has 14 residues. V shed 3 bases and J shed 2 bases, with 9 bases lying between them. The CDR3 region has the DNA TGTGCCAGCAGTTTTCCCATAAACACAGATACGCAGTATTTT. The encoded protein is CASSFPINTDTQYF.

This clonotype has a handful of counts. The chain uses TRBV7-2 and TRBJ2-1; 7 bases map to TRBD2. Germline V gives CDR1 SGHTA, CDR2 FQGNSA. J gave up 5 bases and V 3 bases, and 7 bases lay outside the gene matches. The CDR3 extends over 15 amino acids. The CDR3 nucleotides read TGTGCCAGCAGCTTGGCGGGAGTCGTCGACAATGAGCAGTTCTTC. As protein: CASSLAGVVDNEQFF.

This clonotype occurred a few times. The chain uses TRBV3-1 and TRBJ2-1; D remains unclear. Trimming took 5 bases from V and 15 from J, leaving 17 bases between them. Germline loops: CDR1 LGHDT, CDR2 YNNKEL (reference sequence). The length of the CDR3 is 12 residues. The CDR3 DNA reads TGTGCCAGCAGCGGTTTTAGTGGGCACGGGTTCTTC. Translation: CASSGFSGHGFF.

This clonotype was found many times. CDR3 region: CASSQAASGGGYEQFF. CDR3 in DNA: TGTGCCAGCAGCCAAGCTGCGTCGGGAGGGGGGTATGAGCAGTTCTTC. The rearrangement links TRBV4-2 to TRBJ2-1; 8 bases map to TRBD2. CDR1 LGHNA and CDR2 YNFKEQ come from the germline V gene. V shed 1 base, J shed 8 bases, and the junction held 10 bases outside the gene matches. This CDR3 has 16 amino acids.

A few counts support this clonotype. The chain recombines TRBV5-1 with TRBJ1-1; 7 bases fit TRBD1. Germline values: CDR1 SGHRS, CDR2 YFSETQ. CDR3 length: 17 residues. The V segment lost 0 bases and the J segment 0 bases; nucleotides outside the gene matches: 8. As DNA, the CDR3 is TGCGCCAGCAGCTTGGGGGCCCCCAGGGGGATGAACACTGAAGCTTTCTTT. The encoded protein is CASSLGAPRGMNTEAFF. Full variable domain (outside the CDR3, taken from reference TRBV5-1 and TRBJ1-1): KAGVTQTPRYLIKTRGQQVTLSCSPISGHRSVSWYQQTPGQGLQFLFEYFSETQRNKGNFPGRFSGRQFSNSRSEMNVSTLELGDSALYLCASSLGAPRGMNTEAFFGQGTRLTVV.

This clonotype was seen only a few times. This chain connects TRBV7-2 to TRBJ2-1, with a possible D match to TRBD2 (6 bases). V lost 2 bases and J 9 bases, leaving 11 bases between the germline ends. Germline V CDR1 and CDR2: SGHTA, FQGNSA. The CDR3 runs 13 residues. CDR3 nucleotides: TGTGCCAGCAGCTTAAATCGGAGGGCTGAGCAGTTCTTC. Translated: CASSLNRRAEQFF.

This clonotype was picked up a small number of times. The chain employs TRBV7-2 and TRBJ2-2, with D tentatively TRBD2 (5 bases). Germline V gene data show CDR1 as SGHTA and CDR2 as FQGNSA. Trimming stripped 5 bases from V and 5 bases from J, with 12 bases between. The CDR3 has 14 residues. The CDR3 sequence: CASSRDFGTGELFF. The CDR3 DNA reads TGTGCCAGCAGCCGGGATTTTGGAACCGGGGAGCTGTTTTTT.

In its sample, this clonotype was seen a few times. The chain has TRBV2 and TRBJ2-5, with 9 bases fitting TRBD2. The ends lost 3 bases at V and 5 bases at J; junction bases unmatched: 7. Germline V gene lookup returns CDR1 SNHLY and CDR2 FYNNEI. CDR3 size: 15 residues. The DNA of the CDR3 is TGTGCCAGCAGTGATTTGGGAGGACTAGCGGAGACCCAGTACTTC. Its translation is CASSDLGGLAETQYF.

This clonotype appeared a few times. This rearrangement joins TRBV10-3 to TRBJ1-2; TRBD1 is a possible D gene (5 bases). Germline V gives CDR1 ENHRY, CDR2 SYGVKD. The CDR3 runs 12 residues. V lost 11 bases, J lost 7 bases, and 17 bases lay in between. CDR3 protein: CASKEGMGGYTF. For the CDR3, the DNA is TGTGCCTCTAAAGAGGGGATGGGTGGCTACACCTTC.

This clonotype was seen repeatedly, ten times or more. This rearrangement joins TRBV11-2 to TRBJ2-7; unclear D gene. CDR1 and CDR2 (germline): SGHAT, FQNNGV. The CDR3 covers 15 residues. V dropped 1 base and J dropped 0 bases, with 10 bases sitting between them. Here the CDR3 DNA reads TGTGCCAGCAGCTTAGTGGCAGGAACCTCCTACGAGCAGTACTTC. This sequence encodes CASSLVAGTSYEQYF.

This clonotype was detected a few times. The V call is TRBV12-3 or TRBV12-4, the J call TRBJ2-1, with 9 bases identical to TRBD2. The CDR3 is made up of 18 amino acids. The V gene end was trimmed by 5 bases and the J gene end by 8 bases; junction bases not matched to a gene: 19. The CDR3 DNA reads as TGTGCCAGCAGTCCATCGCGGGGGGGGCTAGTGTCCCCCCATGAGCAGTTCTTC. Protein: CASSPSRGGLVSPHEQFF.

This clonotype was detected only a few times. The gene calls are TRBV5-1 and TRBJ2-7, with D perhaps TRBD1 (6 bases). The CDR3 length is 14 residues. Germline CDR1 SGHRS, CDR2 YFSETQ. V lost 6 bases and J 0 bases, leaving 13 bases between the germline ends. For the CDR3, the DNA is TGCGCCAGCACATCGGAACAGGGCTCCTACGAGCAGTACTTC. It translates to CASTSEQGSYEQYF. Complete variable domain (other parts from reference TRBV5-1 and TRBJ2-7): KAGVTQTPRYLIKTRGQQVTLSCSPISGHRSVSWYQQTPGQGLQFLFEYFSETQRNKGNFPGRFSGRQFSNSRSEMNVSTLELGDSALYLCASTSEQGSYEQYFGPGTRLTVT.

The chain recombines TRBV27 with TRBJ2-7; D is ambiguous. CDR3 length equals 14 residues. Germline values: CDR1 MNHEY, CDR2 SMNVEV (reference sequence). V lost 1 base and J lost 0, with 7 bases in between. The CDR3 reads CASSLWVGSYEQYF. Here the CDR3 DNA reads TGTGCCAGCAGTTTATGGGTGGGCTCCTACGAGCAGTACTTC.

A few counts support this clonotype. The V gene is TRBV7-9, the J gene TRBJ1-6; 9 bases fit TRBD1. Germline V gene data show CDR1 as SEHNR and CDR2 as FQNEAQ (reference sequence). J was trimmed by 6 bases and V by 5 bases; bases with no gene match: 5. The CDR3 is made up of 15 amino acids. The CDR3 DNA is TGTGCCAGCAGCATCGGGGACAGGGTTAATTCACCCCTCCACTTT. Translated: CASSIGDRVNSPLHF.

V is TRBV2 and J is TRBJ2-4; 11 bases align to TRBD1. V gave up 4 bases and J gave up 6 bases; unmatched junction bases: 5. CDR1 and CDR2 from the germline V gene are SNHLY and FYNNEI. This CDR3 region has 15 residues. CDR3 region: CASSGLGQGANIQYF. The CDR3 nucleotides are TGTGCCAGCAGTGGATTAGGACAGGGGGCAAACATTCAGTACTTC.

This chain connects TRBV28 to TRBJ1-4; TRBD1 agrees at 8 bases. V gave up 5 bases and J gave up 1 base; unmatched junction bases: 3. Germline values: CDR1 MDHEN, CDR2 SYDVKM. This CDR3 is 15 amino acids long. The CDR3 loop is CASSIGQGTNEKLFF. CDR3 DNA sequence: TGTGCCAGCAGTATCGGACAGGGAACTAATGAAAAACTGTTTTTT.

This clonotype was counted only a few times. The gene calls are TRBV6-1 and TRBJ2-2, with 9 bases fitting TRBD1. Germline V gene data show CDR1 as MNHNS and CDR2 as SASEGT. The CDR3 totals 14 residues. V shed 6 bases, J shed 9 bases, and the junction held 8 bases outside the gene matches. The CDR3 DNA reads as TGTGCCAGCAGCCCGGACAGGGGACGGAGGGAGCTGTTTTTT. Protein: CASSPDRGRRELFF.

CDR3 bases: TGTGCCAGCAGCTTTGCCCCAGGGGGCCGGGACAATGAGCAGTTCTTC. Amino acids: CASSFAPGGRDNEQFF. The chain joins TRBV11-2 to TRBJ2-1, with TRBD1 matching over 8 bases. CDR1 SGHAT and CDR2 FQNNGV come from the germline V gene. The CDR3 consists of 16 residues. The junction had 9 bases not matched to a gene; V was cut back by 3 bases and J by 5 bases.

V usage is TRBV20-1 and J usage is TRBJ2-3, with D possibly matching TRBD2 (6 bases). Germline V gene lookup returns CDR1 DFQATT and CDR2 SNEGSKA (reference sequence). The CDR3 is made up of 13 amino acids. V lost 1 base to trimming and J lost 4 bases, with 9 bases between them. CDR3 protein: CSARVSGADTQYF. The CDR3 DNA is TGCAGTGCTAGAGTTTCGGGGGCAGATACGCAGTATTTT.

This sequence joins TRBV18 and TRBJ1-1, with D perhaps matching TRBD1 (5 bases). The germline gives CDR1 KGHSH, CDR2 LQKENI. The CDR3 totals 16 residues. Trimming pared 3 bases from V and 1 base from J, leaving 15 bases between. Written as DNA, the CDR3 is TGTGCCAGCTCACCCCAGGGCGTCCCTAGGAACACTGAAGCTTTCTTT. Encoded protein: CASSPQGVPRNTEAFF.

V is TRBV2 and J is TRBJ1-6, with D hard to call. Trimming pared 7 bases from V and 9 bases from J, leaving 10 bases between. The germline gives CDR1 SNHLY, CDR2 FYNNEI. CDR3 length: 12 amino acids. The DNA of the CDR3 is TGTGCCAGCAACACGGGGAGTTCACCCCTCCACTTT. It codes for CASNTGSSPLHF. Full variable domain (missing parts from reference TRBV2 and TRBJ1-6): EPEVTQTPSHQVTQMGQEVILRCVPISNHLYFYWYRQILGQKVEFLVSFYNNEISEKSEIFDDQFSVERPDGSNFTLKIRSTKLEDSAMYFCASNTGSSPLHFGNGTRLTVT.

The chain employs TRBV4-1 and TRBJ1-1, with unresolved D. V was shortened by 0 bases and J by 0 bases, with 8 bases between the two germline ends. Germline CDR1 and CDR2: MGHRA and YSYEKL. CDR3 length: 15 residues. The CDR3 protein is CASSQEQTMNTEAFF. CDR3 nucleotide sequence: TGCGCCAGCAGCCAAGAACAGACCATGAACACTGAAGCTTTCTTT.